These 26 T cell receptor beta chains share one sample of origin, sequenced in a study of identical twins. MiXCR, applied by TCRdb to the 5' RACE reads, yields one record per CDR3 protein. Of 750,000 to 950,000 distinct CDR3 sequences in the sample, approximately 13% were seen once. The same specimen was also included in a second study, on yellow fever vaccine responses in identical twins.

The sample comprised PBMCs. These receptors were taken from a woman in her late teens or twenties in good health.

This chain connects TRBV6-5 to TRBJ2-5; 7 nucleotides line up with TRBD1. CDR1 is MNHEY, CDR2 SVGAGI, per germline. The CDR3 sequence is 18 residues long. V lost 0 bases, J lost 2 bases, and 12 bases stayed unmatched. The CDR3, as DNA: TGTGCCAGCAGTTACTCACGCGCCCGTTGGGGACAGCAAGAGACCCAGTACTTC. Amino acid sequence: CASSYSRARWGQQETQYF.

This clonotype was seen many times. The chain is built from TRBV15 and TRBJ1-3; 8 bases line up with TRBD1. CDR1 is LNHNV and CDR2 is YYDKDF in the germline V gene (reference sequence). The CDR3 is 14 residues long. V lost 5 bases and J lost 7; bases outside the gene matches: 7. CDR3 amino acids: CATSAAGQANTIYF. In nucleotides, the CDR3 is TGTGCCACCAGCGCGGCGGGACAGGCGAACACCATATATTTT.

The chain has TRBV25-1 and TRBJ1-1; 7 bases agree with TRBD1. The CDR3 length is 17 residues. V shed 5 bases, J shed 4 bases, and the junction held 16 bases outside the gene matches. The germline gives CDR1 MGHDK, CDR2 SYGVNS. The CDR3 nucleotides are TGTGCCAGCAGTCCCCCCGGTCGGGGAGGGGGCGGCACTGAAGCTTTCTTT. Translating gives CASSPPGRGGGGTEAFF.

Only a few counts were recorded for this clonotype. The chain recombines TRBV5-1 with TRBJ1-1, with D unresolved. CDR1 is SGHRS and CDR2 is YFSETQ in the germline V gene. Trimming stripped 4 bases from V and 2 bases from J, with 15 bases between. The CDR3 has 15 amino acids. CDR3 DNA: TGCGCCAGCAGCCCCGGAGCAGCGGGCAACACTGAAGCTTTCTTT. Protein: CASSPGAAGNTEAFF.

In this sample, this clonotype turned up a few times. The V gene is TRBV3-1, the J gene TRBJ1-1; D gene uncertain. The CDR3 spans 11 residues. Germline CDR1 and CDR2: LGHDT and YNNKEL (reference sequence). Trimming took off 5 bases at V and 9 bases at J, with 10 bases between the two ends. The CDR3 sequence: CASSGLEKAFF. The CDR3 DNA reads TGTGCCAGCAGCGGACTGGAGAAAGCTTTCTTT.

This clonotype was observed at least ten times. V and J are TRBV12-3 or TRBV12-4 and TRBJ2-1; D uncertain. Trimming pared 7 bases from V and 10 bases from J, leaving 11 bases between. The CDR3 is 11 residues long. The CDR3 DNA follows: TGTGCCAGCACCCATAGTAGAGAGCAGTTCTTC. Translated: CASTHSREQFF.

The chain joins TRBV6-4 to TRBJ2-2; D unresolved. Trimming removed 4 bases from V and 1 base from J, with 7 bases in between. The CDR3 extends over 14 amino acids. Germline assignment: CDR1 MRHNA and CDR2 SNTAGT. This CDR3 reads CASSVLGNTGELFF. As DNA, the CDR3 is TGTGCCAGCAGTGTACTGGGGAACACCGGGGAGCTGTTTTTT.

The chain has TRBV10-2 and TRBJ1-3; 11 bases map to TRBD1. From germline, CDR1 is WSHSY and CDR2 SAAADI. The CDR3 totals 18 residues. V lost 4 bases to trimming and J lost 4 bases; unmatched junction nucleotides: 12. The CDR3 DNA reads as TGCGCCAGCAGTGGAGTAGCTGGACAGGGGGCGATGGGAAACACCATATATTTT. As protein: CASSGVAGQGAMGNTIYF.

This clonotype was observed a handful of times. CDR3 nucleotides: TGTGCCAGCAGCTTGTTCAGGTCGGCCTATGGCTACACCTTC. It yields the protein CASSLFRSAYGYTF. This rearrangement joins TRBV7-2 to TRBJ1-2, with D unclear. This CDR3 is 14 amino acids long. Trimming pared 3 bases from V and 4 bases from J, leaving 12 bases between. Per the germline V gene, CDR1 is SGHTA and CDR2 is FQGNSA.

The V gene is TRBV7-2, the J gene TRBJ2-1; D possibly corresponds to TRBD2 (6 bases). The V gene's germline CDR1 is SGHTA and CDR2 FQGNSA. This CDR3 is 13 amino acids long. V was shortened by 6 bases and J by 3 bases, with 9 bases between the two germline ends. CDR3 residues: CASRPGLYNEQFF. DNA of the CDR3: TGTGCCAGCAGGCCGGGACTCTACAATGAGCAGTTCTTC.

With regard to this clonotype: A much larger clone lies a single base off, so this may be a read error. The CDR3 DNA follows: TGTGCCAGCATGGGGAGCGCAGATACGCAGTATTTT. Translation gives CASMGSADTQYF. The rearrangement uses TRBV6-1 and TRBJ2-3, with a weak D call TRBD2 (5 bases). Trimming stripped 7 bases from V and 4 bases from J, with 9 bases between. The germline V gene has CDR1 MNHNS and CDR2 SASEGT. There are 12 residues in the CDR3.

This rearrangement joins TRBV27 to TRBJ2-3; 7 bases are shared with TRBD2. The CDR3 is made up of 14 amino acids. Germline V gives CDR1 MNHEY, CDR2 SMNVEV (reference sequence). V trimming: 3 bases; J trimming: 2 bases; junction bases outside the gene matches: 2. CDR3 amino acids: CASSFRLATDTQYF. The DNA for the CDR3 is TGTGCCAGCAGTTTCAGACTAGCCACAGATACGCAGTATTTT.

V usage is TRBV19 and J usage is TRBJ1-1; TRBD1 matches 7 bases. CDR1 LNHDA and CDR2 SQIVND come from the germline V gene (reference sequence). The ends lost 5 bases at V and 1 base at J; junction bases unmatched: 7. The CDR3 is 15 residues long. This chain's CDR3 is CASSAPGQRNTEAFF. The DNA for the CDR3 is TGTGCCAGTAGTGCTCCGGGACAGCGGAACACTGAAGCTTTCTTT.

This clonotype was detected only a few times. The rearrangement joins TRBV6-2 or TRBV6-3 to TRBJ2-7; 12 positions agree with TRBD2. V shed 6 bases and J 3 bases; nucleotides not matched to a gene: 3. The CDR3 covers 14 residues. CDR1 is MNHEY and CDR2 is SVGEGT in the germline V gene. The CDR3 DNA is TGTGCCAGCAGCGAGGGACTAGCGGGCTACGAGCAGTACTTC. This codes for CASSEGLAGYEQYF.

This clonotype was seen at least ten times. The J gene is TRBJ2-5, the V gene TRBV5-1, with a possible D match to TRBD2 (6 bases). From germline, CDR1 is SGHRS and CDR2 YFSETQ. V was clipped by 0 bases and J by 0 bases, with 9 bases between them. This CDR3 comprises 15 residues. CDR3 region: CASSLEGRHQETQYF. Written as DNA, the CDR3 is TGCGCCAGCAGCTTGGAGGGGAGGCACCAAGAGACCCAGTACTTC.

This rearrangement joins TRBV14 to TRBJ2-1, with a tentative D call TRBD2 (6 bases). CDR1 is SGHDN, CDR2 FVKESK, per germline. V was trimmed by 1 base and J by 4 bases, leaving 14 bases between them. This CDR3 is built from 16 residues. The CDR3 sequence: CASSQATSRSYNEQFF. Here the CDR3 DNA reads TGTGCCAGCAGCCAAGCCACTAGCCGATCGTACAATGAGCAGTTCTTC.

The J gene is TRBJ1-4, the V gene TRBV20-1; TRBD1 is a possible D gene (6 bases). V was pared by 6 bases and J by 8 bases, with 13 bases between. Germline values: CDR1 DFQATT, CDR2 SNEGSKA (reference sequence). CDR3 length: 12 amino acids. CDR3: CSARGGEEKLFF. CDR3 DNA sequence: TGCAGTGCCCGAGGGGGGGAAGAAAAACTGTTTTTT.

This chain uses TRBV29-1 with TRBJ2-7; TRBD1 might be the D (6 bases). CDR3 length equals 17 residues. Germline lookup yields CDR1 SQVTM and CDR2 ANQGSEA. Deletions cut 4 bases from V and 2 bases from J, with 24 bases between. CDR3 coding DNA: TGCAGCGTTGCAGGGGCACTTACCAGGCGTCGTACCTACGAGCAGTACTTC. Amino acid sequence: CSVAGALTRRRTYEQYF.

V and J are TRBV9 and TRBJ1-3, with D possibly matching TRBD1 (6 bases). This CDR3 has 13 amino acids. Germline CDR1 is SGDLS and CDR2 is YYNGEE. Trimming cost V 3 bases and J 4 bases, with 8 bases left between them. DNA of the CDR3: TGTGCCAGCAGCGCGGACAGAGGAAACACCATATATTTT. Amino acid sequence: CASSADRGNTIYF.

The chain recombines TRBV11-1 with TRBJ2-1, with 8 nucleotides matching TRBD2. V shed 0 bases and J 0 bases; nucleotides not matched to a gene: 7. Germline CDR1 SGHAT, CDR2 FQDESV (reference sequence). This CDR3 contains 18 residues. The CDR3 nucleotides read TGTGCCAGCAGCTTAGCCGGGACTAGTTGGAGCTCCTACAATGAGCAGTTCTTC. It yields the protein CASSLAGTSWSSYNEQFF.

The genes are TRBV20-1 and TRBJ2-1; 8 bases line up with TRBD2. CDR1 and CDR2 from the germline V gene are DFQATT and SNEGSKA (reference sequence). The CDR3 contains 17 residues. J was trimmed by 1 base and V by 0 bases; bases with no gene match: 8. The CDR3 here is CSARDSSSGASYNEQFF. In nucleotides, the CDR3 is TGCAGTGCTAGAGATTCAAGTAGCGGGGCATCCTACAATGAGCAGTTCTTC.

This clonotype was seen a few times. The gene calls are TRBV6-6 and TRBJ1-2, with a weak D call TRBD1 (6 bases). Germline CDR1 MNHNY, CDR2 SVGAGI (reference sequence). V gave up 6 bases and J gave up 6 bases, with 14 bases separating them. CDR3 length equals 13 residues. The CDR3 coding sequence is TGTGCCAGCAGGGACAGACAGGCGGATGGCTACACCTTC. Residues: CASRDRQADGYTF.

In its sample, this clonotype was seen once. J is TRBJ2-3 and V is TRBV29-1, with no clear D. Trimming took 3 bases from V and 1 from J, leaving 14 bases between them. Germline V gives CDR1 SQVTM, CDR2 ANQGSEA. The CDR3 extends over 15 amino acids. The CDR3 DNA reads TGCAGCGTTGAGTTGACCTTCCCTGGCACAGATACGCAGTATTTT. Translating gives CSVELTFPGTDTQYF.

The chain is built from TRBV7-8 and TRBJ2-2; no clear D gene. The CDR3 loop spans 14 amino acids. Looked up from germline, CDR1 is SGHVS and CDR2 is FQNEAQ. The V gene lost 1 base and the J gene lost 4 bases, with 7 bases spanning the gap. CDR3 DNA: TGTGCCAGCAGCTTAGAAGGCACCACCGGGGAGCTGTTTTTT. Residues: CASSLEGTTGELFF.

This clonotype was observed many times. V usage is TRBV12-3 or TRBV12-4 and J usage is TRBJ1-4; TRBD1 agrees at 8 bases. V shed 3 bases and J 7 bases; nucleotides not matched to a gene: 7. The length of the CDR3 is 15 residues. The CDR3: CASSFGQGAGEKLFF. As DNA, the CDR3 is TGTGCCAGCAGTTTTGGGCAGGGGGCGGGTGAAAAACTGTTTTTT.

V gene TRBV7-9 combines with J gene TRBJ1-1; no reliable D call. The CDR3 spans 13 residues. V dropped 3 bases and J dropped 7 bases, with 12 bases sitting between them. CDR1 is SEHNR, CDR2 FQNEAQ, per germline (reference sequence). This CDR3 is CASSFPPGFEAFF. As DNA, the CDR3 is TGTGCCAGCAGCTTCCCCCCGGGGTTTGAAGCTTTCTTT.